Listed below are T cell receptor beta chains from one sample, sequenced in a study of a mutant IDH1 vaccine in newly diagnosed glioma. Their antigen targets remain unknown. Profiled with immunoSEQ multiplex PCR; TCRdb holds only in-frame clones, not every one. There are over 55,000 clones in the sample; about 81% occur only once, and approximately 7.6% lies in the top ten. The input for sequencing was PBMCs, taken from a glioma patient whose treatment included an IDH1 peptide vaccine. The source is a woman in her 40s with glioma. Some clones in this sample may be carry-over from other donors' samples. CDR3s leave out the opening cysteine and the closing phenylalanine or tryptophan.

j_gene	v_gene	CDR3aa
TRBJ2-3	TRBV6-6	ASSYQGGSTDTQY
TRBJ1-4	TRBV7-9	ASSRPNEKLF
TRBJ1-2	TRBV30	AWSFRNGYGYT
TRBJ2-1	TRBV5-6	ASSWGGSVDEQF
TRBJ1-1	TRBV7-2	ASSSRVVAQNTEAF
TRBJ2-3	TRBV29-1	SVEGGGDTQY
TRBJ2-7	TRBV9	ASSVEVGEQY
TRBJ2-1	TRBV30	AWFRGWNEQF
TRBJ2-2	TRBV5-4	ASRGPGGPGELF
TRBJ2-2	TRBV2	ASSEARLAGGTGELF
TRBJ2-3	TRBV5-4	ASSLGGEGTQY
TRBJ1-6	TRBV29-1	SVSQGGSPLH
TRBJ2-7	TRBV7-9	ASSSPGQGAGEQY
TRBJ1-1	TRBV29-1	SVEDFGRAAF
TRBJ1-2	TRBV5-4	ASSPDSLLGGYT
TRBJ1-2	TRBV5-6	ASSYYDRGTNYGYT
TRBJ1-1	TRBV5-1	ASSPGLSREDTEAF
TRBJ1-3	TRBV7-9	ASSSTGGASGNTIY
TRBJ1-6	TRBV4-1	ASSRRGDSPLH
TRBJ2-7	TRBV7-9	ASSPKTGTGAHEQY
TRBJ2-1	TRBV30	AWSIGQYEQF
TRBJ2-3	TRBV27	ASSFGRSDTQY
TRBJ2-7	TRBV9	ASSAGQSYEQY
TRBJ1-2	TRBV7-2	ASSLLPLANYGYT
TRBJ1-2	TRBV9	ASSVAPQSTWDGYT
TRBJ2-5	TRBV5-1	ASSVPLAQETQY
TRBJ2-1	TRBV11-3	ASSLSSGYGEQF
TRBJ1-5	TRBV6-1	AERENSNQPQH
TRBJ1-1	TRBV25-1	ASSLTGGPGEAF
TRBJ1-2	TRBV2	AIPEALLGGAYGYT
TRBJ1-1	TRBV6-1	ASREIQSGVGEAF
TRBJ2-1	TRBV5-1	ASSLDPLAGGYNEQF
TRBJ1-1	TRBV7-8	ASSSIGGGEAF
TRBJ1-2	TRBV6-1	ASSEGEGGFYGYT
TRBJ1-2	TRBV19	ASTPGQNYGYT
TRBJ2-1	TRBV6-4	ASSAELAGGPISYNEQF
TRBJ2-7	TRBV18	ASSPTGRAIYEQY
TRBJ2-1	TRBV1	TSSPPLAATYNEQF
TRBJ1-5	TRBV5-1	ASSLSHESHQPQH
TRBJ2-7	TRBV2	ASSGVGTSGVEQY
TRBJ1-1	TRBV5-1	ASSLGAEAEAF
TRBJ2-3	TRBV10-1	ASSDADGGRDTQY
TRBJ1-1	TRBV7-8	ASNDRRGPEAF
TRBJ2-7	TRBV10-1	ASSRQFSYEQY
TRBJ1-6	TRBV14	ASSQVQAGSPLH
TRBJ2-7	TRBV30	AWSVSGPYEQY
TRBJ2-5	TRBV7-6	ASSLVGVETQY
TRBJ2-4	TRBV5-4	ASSTQGAKNIQY
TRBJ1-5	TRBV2	ASSVPGQGAGQPQH
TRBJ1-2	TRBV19	ASTVGPGQVYGYT
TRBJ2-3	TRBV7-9	ASSRGGTFSDTQY
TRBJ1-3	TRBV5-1	ASSSSSSGNTIY
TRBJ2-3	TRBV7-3	ASSKSWTGTDTQY
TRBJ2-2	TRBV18	ASSPLAGTGELF
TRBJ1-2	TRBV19	ASRSSGLGYGYT